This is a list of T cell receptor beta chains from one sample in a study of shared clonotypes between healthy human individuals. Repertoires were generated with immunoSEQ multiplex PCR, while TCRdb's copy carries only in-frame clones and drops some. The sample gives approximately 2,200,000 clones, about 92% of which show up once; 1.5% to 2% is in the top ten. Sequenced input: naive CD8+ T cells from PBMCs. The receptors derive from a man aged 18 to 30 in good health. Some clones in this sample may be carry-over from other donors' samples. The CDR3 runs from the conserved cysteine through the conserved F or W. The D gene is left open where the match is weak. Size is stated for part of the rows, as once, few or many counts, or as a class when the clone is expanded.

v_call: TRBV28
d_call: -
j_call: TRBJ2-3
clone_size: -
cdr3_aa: CASSLLAPYTDTQYF
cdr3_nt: TGTGCCAGCAGTTTACTAGCGCCCTACACAGATACGCAGTATTTT

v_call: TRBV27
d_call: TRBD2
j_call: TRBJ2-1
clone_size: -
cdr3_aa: CASSLSVGAGGPYNEQFF
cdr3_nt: TGTGCCAGCAGTTTATCGGTGGGAGCGGGAGGACCCTACAATGAGCAGTTCTTC

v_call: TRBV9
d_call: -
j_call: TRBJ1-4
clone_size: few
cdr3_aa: CASSADVDEKLFF
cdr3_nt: TGTGCCAGCAGCGCCGACGTCGACGAAAAACTGTTTTTT

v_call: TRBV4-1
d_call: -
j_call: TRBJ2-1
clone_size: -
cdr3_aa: CASSQDRAYNEQFF
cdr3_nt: TGCGCCAGCAGCCAAGATCGGGCCTACAATGAGCAGTTCTTC

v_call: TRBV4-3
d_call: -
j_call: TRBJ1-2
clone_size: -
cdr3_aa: CASSQAAGTFHGYTF
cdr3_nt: TGCGCCAGCAGCCAAGCTGCCGGGACCTTCCATGGCTACACCTTC

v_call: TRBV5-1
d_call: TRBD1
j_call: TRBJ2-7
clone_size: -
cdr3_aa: CASGQGLEQYF
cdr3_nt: TGCGCCAGCGGACAGGGTTTGGAGCAGTACTTC

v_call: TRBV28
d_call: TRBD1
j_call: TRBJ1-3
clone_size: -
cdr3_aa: CASTWDRRASGNTIYF
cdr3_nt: TGTGCCAGCACCTGGGACAGACGCGCCTCTGGAAACACCATATATTTT

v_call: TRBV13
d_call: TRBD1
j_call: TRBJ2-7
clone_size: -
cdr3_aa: CASSHGQGGDEQYF
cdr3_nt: TGTGCCAGCAGCCATGGACAGGGCGGCGACGAGCAGTACTTC

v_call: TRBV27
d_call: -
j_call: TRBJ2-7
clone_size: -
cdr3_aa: CASSLGRTYEQYF
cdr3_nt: TGTGCCAGCAGCCTCGGGAGAACCTACGAGCAGTACTTC

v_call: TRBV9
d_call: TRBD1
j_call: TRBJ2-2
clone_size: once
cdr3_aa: CASSPRTGEGVDTGELFF
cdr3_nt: TGTGCCAGCAGCCCCCGGACAGGGGAGGGGGTAGACACCGGGGAGCTGTTTTTT

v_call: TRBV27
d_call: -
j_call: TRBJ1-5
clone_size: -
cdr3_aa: CASSLRVGQPQHF
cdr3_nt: TGTGCCAGCAGTTTACGGGTAGGACAGCCCCAGCATTTT

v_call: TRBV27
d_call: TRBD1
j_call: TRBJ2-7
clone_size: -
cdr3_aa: CASSPNRGRKHEQYF
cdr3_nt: TGTGCCAGCAGTCCAAACAGGGGGCGGAAACACGAGCAGTACTTC

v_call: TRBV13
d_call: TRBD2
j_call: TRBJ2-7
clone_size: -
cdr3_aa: CASSQRGGYEQYF
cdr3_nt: TGTGCCAGCAGCCAACGCGGGGGGTACGAGCAGTACTTC

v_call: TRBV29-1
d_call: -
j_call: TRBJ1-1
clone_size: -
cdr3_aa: CSVVHRPRGEEAFF
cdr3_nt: TGCAGCGTTGTGCACAGGCCAAGGGGGGAAGAAGCTTTCTTT

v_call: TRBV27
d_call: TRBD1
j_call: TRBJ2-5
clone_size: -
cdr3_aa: CASRDRGRQETQYF
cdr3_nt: TGTGCCAGCAGGGACAGGGGGCGCCAAGAGACCCAGTACTTC

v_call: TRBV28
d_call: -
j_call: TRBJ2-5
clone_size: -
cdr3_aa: CASSPKGAWRQETQYF
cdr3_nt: TGTGCCAGCAGTCCAAAAGGGGCGTGGAGGCAAGAGACCCAGTACTTC

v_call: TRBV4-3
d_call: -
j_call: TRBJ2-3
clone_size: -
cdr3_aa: CASSQGTGIATDTQYF
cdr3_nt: TGCGCCAGCAGCCAGGGAACGGGGATTGCCACAGATACGCAGTATTTT

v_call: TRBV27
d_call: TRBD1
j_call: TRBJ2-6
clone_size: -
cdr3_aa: CASSTVGQGEHSGANVLTF
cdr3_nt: TGTGCCAGCAGTACCGTCGGACAGGGCGAGCACTCTGGGGCCAACGTCCTGACTTTC

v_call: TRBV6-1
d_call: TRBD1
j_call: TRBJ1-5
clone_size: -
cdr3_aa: CASRHRDRGQPQHF
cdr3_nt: TGTGCCAGCAGACATAGGGACAGGGGTCAGCCCCAGCATTTT

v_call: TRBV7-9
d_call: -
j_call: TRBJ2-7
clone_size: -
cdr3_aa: CASSFLNSPGTREQYF
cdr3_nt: TGTGCCAGCAGCTTTTTGAATTCGCCGGGAACGCGCGAGCAGTACTTC

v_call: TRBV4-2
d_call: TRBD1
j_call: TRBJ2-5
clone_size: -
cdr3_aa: CASRERTGGQETQYF
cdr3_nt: TGTGCCAGCAGGGAAAGGACAGGGGGCCAAGAGACCCAGTACTTC

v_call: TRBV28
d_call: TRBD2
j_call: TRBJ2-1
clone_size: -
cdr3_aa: CASSYGTSMTPSEDEQFF
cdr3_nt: TGTGCCAGCAGTTACGGGACTAGTATGACTCCGTCGGAAGATGAGCAGTTCTTC

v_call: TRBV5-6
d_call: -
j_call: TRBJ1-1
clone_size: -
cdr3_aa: CASSLASREAFF
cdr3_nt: TGTGCCAGCAGCTTGGCCTCACGGGAAGCTTTCTTT

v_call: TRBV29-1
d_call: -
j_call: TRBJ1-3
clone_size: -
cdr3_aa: CSAQGEAGNTIYF
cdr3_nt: TGCAGCGCCCAGGGTGAAGCTGGAAACACCATATATTTT

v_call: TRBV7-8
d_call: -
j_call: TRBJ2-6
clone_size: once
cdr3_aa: CASDLSSGANVLTF
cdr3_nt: TGTGCCTCAGACCTTAGCTCTGGGGCCAACGTCCTGACTTTC

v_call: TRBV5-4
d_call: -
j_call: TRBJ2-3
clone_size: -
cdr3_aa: CASSLAIQGGTDTQYF
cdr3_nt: TGTGCCAGCAGCTTGGCCATTCAGGGCGGCACAGATACGCAGTATTTT

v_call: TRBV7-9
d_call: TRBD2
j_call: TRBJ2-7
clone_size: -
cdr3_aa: CASSLVSSTSGRDNKQYF
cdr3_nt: TGTGCCAGCAGCTTAGTCAGTTCGACTAGCGGGAGGGATAATAAGCAGTACTTC

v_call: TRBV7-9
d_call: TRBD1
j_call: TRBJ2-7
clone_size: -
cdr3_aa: CASSGDSSYEQYF
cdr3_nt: TGTGCCAGCAGCGGGGACAGTTCCTACGAGCAGTACTTC

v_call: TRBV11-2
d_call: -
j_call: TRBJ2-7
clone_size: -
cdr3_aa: CASSAGEGGSYEQYF
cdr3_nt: TGTGCCAGCAGCGCTGGCGAAGGTGGTTCCTACGAGCAGTACTTC

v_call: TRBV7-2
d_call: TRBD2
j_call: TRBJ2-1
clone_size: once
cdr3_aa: CASSSRTSGISYNEQFF
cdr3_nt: TGTGCCAGCAGCTCCCGGACTAGCGGGATTTCCTACAATGAGCAGTTCTTC